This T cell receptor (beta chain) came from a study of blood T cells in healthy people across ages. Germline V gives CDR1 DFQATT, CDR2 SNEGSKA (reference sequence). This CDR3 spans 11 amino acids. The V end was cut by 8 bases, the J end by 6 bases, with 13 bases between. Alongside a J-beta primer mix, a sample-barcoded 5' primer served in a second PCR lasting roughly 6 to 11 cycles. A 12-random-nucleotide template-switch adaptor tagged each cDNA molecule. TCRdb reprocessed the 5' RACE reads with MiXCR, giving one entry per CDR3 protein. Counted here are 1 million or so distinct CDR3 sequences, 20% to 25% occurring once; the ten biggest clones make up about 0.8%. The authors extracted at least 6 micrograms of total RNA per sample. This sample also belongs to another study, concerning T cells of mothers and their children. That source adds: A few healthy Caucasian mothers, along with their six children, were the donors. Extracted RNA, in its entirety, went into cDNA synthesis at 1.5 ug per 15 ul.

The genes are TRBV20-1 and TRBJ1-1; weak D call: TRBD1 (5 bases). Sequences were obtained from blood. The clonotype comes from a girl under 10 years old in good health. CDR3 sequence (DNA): TGCAGTACTGCAAGGGGCTCTGAAGCTTTCTTT. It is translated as CSTARGSEAFF.